Given below is one TCR beta chain in context. Its antigen is not known. Germline CDR1 reads MNHEY; CDR2 reads SVGAGI. Trimming cost V 0 bases and J 6 bases; bases outside gene matches: 8. CDR3 length: 16 amino acids. Samples came from healthy bone marrow donors. Vbeta (60) and Jbeta (13) primers were used in the PCR. The protocol was immunoSEQ multiplex PCR, while the TCRdb copy is restricted to in-frame clones and leaves out a portion. Altogether 160,000 or so clones are present, approximately 77% being singletons, with the ten largest covering 3.7%. This entry belongs to a study of cytomegalovirus exposure and HLA in healthy donors. Study-level points and caveats: A later analysis showed TCR association rates differing by HLA locus, peaking at DRB1 and lowest at HLA-C. The presence/absence work took it that sequencing depth was about the same across donors.

The origin of this receptor is a man aged 30 to 39 in good health and CMV-seropositive. This rearrangement joins TRBV6-5 to TRBJ2-1, with TRBD2 identical over 7 bases. The sample consisted of PBMCs. Here the CDR3 DNA reads TGTGCCAGCAGTTACTCGTTTGCGGGGGTCTCCAATGAGCAGTTCTTC. Protein product: CASSYSFAGVSNEQFF.